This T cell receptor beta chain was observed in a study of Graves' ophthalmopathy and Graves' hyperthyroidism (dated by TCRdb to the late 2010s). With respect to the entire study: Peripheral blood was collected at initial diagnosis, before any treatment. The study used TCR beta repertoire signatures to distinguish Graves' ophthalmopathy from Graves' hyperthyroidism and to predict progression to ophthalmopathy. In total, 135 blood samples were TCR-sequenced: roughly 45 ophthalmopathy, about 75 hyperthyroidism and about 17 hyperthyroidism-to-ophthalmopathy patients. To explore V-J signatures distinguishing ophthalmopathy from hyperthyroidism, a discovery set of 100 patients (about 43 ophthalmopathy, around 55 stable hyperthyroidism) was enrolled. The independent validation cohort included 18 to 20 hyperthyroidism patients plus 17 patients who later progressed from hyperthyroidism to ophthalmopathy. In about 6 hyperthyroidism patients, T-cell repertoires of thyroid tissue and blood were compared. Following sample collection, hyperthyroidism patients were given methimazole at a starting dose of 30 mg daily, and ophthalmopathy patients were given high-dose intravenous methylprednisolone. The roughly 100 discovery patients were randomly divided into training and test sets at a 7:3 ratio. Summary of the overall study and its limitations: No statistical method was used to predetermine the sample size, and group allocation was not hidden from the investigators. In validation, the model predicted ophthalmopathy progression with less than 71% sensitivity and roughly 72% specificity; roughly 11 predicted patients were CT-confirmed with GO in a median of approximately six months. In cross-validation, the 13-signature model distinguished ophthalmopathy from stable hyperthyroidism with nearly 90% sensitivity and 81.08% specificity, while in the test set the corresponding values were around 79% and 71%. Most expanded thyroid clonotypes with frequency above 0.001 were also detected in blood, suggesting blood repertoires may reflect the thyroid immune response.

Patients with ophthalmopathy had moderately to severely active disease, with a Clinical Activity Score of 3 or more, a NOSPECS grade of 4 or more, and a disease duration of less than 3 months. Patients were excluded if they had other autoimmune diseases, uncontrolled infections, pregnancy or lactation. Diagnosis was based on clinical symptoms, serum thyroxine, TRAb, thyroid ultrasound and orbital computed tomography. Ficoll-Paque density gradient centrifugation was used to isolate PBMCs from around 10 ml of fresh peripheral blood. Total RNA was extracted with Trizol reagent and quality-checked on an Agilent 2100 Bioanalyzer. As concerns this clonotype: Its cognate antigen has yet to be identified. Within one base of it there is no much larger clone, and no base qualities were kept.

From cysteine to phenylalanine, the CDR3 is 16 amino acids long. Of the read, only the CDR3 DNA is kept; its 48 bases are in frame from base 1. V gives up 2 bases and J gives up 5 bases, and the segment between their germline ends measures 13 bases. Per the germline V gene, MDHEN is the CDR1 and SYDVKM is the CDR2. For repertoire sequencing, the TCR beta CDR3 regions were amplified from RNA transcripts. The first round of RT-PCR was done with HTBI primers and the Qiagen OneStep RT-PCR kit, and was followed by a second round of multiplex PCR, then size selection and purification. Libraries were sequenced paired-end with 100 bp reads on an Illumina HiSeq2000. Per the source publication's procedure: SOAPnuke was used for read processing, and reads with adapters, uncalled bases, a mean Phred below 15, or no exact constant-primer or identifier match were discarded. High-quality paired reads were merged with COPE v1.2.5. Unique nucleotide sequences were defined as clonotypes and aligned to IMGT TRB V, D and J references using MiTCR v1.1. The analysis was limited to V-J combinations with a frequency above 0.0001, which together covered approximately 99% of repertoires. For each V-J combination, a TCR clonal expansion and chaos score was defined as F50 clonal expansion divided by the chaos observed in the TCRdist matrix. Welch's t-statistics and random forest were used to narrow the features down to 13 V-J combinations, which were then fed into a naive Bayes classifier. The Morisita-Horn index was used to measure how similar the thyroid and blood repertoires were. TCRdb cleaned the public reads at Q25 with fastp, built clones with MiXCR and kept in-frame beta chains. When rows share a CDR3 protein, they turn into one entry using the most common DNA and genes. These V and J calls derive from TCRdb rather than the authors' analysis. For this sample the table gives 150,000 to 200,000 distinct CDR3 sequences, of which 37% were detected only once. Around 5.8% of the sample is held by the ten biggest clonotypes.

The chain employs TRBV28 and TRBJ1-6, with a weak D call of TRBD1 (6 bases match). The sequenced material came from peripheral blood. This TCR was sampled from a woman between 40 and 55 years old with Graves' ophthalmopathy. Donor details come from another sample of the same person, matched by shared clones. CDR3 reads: CASSLVSGHNNSPLHF. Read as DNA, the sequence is TGTGCCAGCAGTTTAGTCTCGGGACACAATAATTCACCCCTCCACTTT.